This passage covers 7 T cell receptor beta chains from one sample sequenced in a study of cytomegalovirus exposure and HLA in healthy donors. The study ran its PCR with 60 Vbeta and 13 Jbeta primers. Measured with immunoSEQ multiplex PCR; TCRdb has only the in-frame clones, and not every one. This sample has about 110,000 clones, with around 15% found just once. Material: PBMCs. The receptors shown here come from a female donor in good health and CMV-seronegative.

This clone was seen just once. The chain is built from TRBV7-2 and TRBJ2-1; the match to TRBD1 covers 7 bases. The germline V gene has CDR1 SGHTA and CDR2 FQGNSA. Losses at the gene ends were 5 bases for V and 4 bases for J; bases not matched to a gene: 5. The CDR3 totals 14 residues. This CDR3 is CASSARDRYNEQFF. Here the CDR3 DNA reads TGTGCCAGCAGCGCACGGGACAGATACAATGAGCAGTTCTTC.

There are a few counts of this clone. This chain joins TRBV20-1 and TRBJ1-4; 9 bases match TRBD1. CDR1 is DFQATT, CDR2 SNEGSKA, per germline (reference sequence). The CDR3 runs to 11 residues. CDR3 sequence reads: CRAQGAEKLFF. The DNA of the CDR3 is TGCAGGGCACAGGGGGCGGAAAAACTGTTTTTT.

V gene TRBV11-2 combines with J gene TRBJ2-2; D gene ambiguous. Germline CDR1 and CDR2: SGHAT and FQNNGV. V gave up 5 bases and J gave up 13 bases, with 14 bases separating them. The CDR3 loop spans 12 amino acids. CDR3 amino acids: CASSGLTVGLFF. The CDR3 nucleotides are TGTGCCAGCAGCGGCCTCACAGTTGGGCTGTTTTTT.

This clone showed up just a few times. This chain uses TRBV2 with TRBJ1-2; 8 nucleotides agree with TRBD1. CDR3 size: 14 residues. Germline CDR1 reads SNHLY; CDR2 reads FYNNEI. The junction had 10 bases not matched to a gene; V was cut back by 7 bases and J by 6 bases. CDR3 coding DNA: TGTGCCAGCACTCAACAGGGGGTAGTGGATGGCTACACCTTC. This sequence encodes CASTQQGVVDGYTF.

This rearrangement joins TRBV28 to TRBJ1-5; a possible D gene is TRBD1 (5 bases). Germline CDR1 MDHEN, CDR2 SYDVKM. The V gene lost 2 bases and the J gene lost 0 bases, with 8 bases spanning the gap. This CDR3 comprises 15 residues. The CDR3 spells CASSLRRVSNQPQHF. For the CDR3, the DNA is TGTGCCAGCAGTTTACGCAGGGTTAGCAATCAGCCCCAGCATTTT.

This chain joins TRBV30 and TRBJ1-3, with D hard to call. The germline gives CDR1 GTSNPN, CDR2 SVGIG (reference sequence). The V and J ends lost 3 bases and 1 base respectively, with 10 bases between them. The CDR3 is 14 residues long. DNA of the CDR3: TGTGCCTGGAGCCGAGGAGTTTCTGGAAACACCATATATTTT. This translates into CAWSRGVSGNTIYF.

This clone has a handful of counts. The rearrangement links TRBV10-3 to TRBJ2-7; possibly TRBD2 for D (6 bases). There are 17 residues in the CDR3. Germline V lookup: CDR1 ENHRY, CDR2 SYGVKD. The ends were cut back, 2 bases at V and 2 bases at J, with 19 bases in the middle. Here the CDR3 DNA reads TGTGCCATCAGTGAGCCGTTAGCGGATGATGGAACCTACGAGCAGTACTTC. It yields the protein CAISEPLADDGTYEQYF.